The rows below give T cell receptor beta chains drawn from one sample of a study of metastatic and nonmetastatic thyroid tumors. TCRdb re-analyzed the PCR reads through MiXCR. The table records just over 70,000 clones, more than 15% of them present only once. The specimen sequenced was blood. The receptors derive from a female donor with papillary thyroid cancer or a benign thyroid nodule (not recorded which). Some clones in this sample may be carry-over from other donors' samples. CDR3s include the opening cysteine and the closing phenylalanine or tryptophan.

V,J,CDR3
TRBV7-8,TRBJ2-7,CASSLAAGSRGGLYEQYF
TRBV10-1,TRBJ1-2,CARARPGLRGYTF
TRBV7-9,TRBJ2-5,CASSLLAMLQETQYF
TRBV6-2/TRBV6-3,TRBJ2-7,CASRGAGWPYDQYF
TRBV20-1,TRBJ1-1,CSAARTVPYPEAFF
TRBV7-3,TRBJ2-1,CASSLSGNHNEQFF
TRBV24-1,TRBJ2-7,CATSTNRYEQYF
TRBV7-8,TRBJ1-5,CASSLGQLNQPQHF
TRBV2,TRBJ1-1,CASSSRKNTEAFF
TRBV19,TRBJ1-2,CASNRQGRDGYTF
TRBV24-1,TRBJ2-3,CATSDWVGHTQYF
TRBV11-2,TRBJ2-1,CASSIVPYPYNEQFF
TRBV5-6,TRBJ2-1,CASSWDSNEQFF
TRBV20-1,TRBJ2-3,CSARGDGLGDTQYF
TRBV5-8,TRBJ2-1,CASSRELAGFNEQFF
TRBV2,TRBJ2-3,CASSEKGTTSLADTQYF
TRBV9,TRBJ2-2,CASSGRNTGELFF
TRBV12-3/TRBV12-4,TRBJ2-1,CASSLRQVRSYNEQFF
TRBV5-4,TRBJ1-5,CASNYWGGQSNQQPQHF
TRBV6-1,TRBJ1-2,CASSGFYYGYTF
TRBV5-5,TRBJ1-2,CASSLEAGWGYTF
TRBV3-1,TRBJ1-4,CASSQGFGQGGEKLFF
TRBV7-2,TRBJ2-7,CASSPRDRGRDEQYF
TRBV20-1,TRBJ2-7,CSAMGGQGYTLSYEQYF